This T cell receptor beta chain emerged from a study of shared clonotypes between healthy human individuals. Using immunoSEQ multiplex PCR, the repertoire was profiled, and TCRdb retains in-frame clones only, with some absent. The sample yields roughly 2.2 million clones, around 90% seen once. The CDR3 is 13 amino acids. Germline V gene lookup returns CDR1 KGHSH and CDR2 LQKENI. V was cut by 4 bases and J by 6 bases, with 12 bases left in between. The TCR sequence derives from a man between 18 and 29 years old in good health. Some clones in this sample may be carry-over from other donors' samples. Sequenced material: naive CD4+ T cells from PBMCs. The subset is: CD45RA+ positively selected. The chain carries TRBV18 and TRBJ1-2; D unresolved. In DNA, the CDR3 is TGTGCCAGCTCACACGGGGTTTTTGATGGCTACACCTTC. Translated, it gives CASSHGVFDGYTF.